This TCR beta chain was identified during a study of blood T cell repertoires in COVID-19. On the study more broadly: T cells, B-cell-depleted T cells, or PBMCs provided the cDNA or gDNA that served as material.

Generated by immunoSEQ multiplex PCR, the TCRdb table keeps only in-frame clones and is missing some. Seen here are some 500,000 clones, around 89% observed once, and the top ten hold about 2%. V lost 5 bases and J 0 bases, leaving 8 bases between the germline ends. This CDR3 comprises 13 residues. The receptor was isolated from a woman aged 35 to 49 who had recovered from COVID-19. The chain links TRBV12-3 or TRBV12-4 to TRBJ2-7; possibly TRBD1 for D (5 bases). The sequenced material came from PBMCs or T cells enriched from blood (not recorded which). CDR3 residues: CASSIDSSYEQYF. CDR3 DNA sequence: TGTGCCAGCAGTATAGACAGCTCCTACGAGCAGTACTTC.